This is a list of T cell receptor beta chains from one sample in a study of blood T cell repertoires in COVID-19. Measured with immunoSEQ multiplex PCR; TCRdb has only the in-frame clones, and not every one. The table has about 370,000 clones, roughly 90% seen once. The sequenced material came from peripheral blood. The receptors stem from a woman in her twenties or thirties with COVID-19, enrolled during active disease. CDR3s include the opening cysteine and the closing phenylalanine or tryptophan.

V,CDR3
TRBV27,CASSLAAIGAGRGNQPQHF
TRBV2,CASSAMTEAYNEQFF
TRBV12-3/TRBV12-4,CASSPGDFQPQHF
TRBV18,CASSRGRGQETQYF
TRBV7-2,CASRRRHREYSNQPQHF
TRBV6-5,CASSRTGTMNNEQFF
TRBV6-4,CASSEKDRVDTGELFF
TRBV11-2,CASSLSQGAGAEAFF
TRBV29-1,CSVAQNTEAFF
TRBV28,CASESHSGVYEQYF
TRBV6-2/TRBV6-3,CASNPQGANSPLHF
TRBV7-6,CASSRTYEREQYF
TRBV5-1,CASSRPTGDSTGELFF
TRBV12-3/TRBV12-4,CASSFEGEKAQYF
TRBV18,CASSPLGLASNEQFF
TRBV11-3,CASSRGLAGSTDTQYF
TRBV29-1,CSGRGLAGTTDTQYF
TRBV11-3,CASSLSGENTEAFF
TRBV14,CASSQAGLAGELFF
TRBV5-4,CASLTTGDTGELFF
TRBV3-1/TRBV3-2,CASSQLLSGNTIYF
TRBV9,CASSVSGGRGHNEQFF
TRBV3-1/TRBV3-2,CASDTGLAGETQYF
TRBV7-2,CASSSTAPLENIQYF
TRBV4-3,CASSLGQASSYEQYF
TRBV5-6,CASSWGGTRSDGYTF
TRBV14,CASSQAGAGELFF
TRBV24-1,CATSFDRYYSNQPQHF
TRBV5-1,CASSLSGNTGELFF
TRBV4-3,CASSHKGGGSYGYTF
TRBV19,CASSIGFWTELKNEQFF
TRBV20-1,CSASQGAEPRSNQPQHF
TRBV5-6,CASSLLQGTSSNQPQHF
TRBV10-2,CASLLAYNEQFF
TRBV6-5,CASELGTGAYNEQFF
TRBV19,CASSWDRGWRSPLHF
TRBV6-1,CASSDGYTEAFF
TRBV5-1,CASSPFTSGRSTTSTDTQYF
TRBV10-3,CAISDAQGVENIQYF
TRBV27,CASARDRGRDQPQHF
TRBV15,CATSRADLRDRGHNEQFF
TRBV28,CASSFTTGSHTEAFF
TRBV4-2,CASSQGTNTGELFF